The TCR beta chain under discussion was sequenced for a study of T cells after somatic rescue of genetic block. Sequenced by immunoSEQ multiplex PCR; TCRdb stores in-frame clones only, minus some. The sample has 95,000 to 120,000 clones, just over 90% seen once. V gave up 5 bases and J gave up 5 bases, with 15 bases separating them. CDR3 length equals 14 residues. Germline V gene data show CDR1 as MNHEY and CDR2 as SVGAGI. This clonotype was obtained from a woman aged 18-29 years. The chain is built from TRBV6-5 and TRBJ2-5; D gene unclear. The sample consisted of peripheral blood mononuclear cells (PBMCs). The CDR3 loop reads CASSPSMTGETQYF. Written as DNA, the CDR3 is TGTGCCAGCAGTCCGAGCATGACCGGGGAGACCCAGTACTTC.